These T cell receptor beta chains were read from a single sample in a study of tumor-infiltrating lymphocytes in localized non-small cell lung cancer. Produced via immunoSEQ multiplex PCR; TCRdb's table is partial and in-frame only. The sample holds around 10,000 clones; about three fifths are singletons and the top ten take around 9.1%. Sample: lung tumor tissue. The receptors shown here come from a human donor with non-small cell lung cancer. CDR3s include the opening cysteine and the closing phenylalanine or tryptophan. Fields, in order: V gene, clone size, CDR3 length, J gene, D gene, CDR3 protein, CDR3 DNA. D genes are given only for firm matches. Part of the rows lack a size; the others show once, few, many or a class for expanded clones.

V gene: TRBV6-4; clone size: few; CDR3 length: 13; J gene: TRBJ1-2; D gene: TRBD1; CDR3 protein: CASSEDRASGYTF; CDR3 DNA: TGTGCCAGCAGTGAGGACAGGGCTAGTGGCTACACCTTC
V gene: TRBV6-6; clone size: NA; CDR3 length: 14; J gene: TRBJ2-3; D gene: TRBD2; CDR3 protein: CASSERGSTDTQYF; CDR3 DNA: TGTGCCAGTTCTGAGCGGGGGAGCACAGATACGCAGTATTTT
V gene: TRBV18; clone size: NA; CDR3 length: 14; J gene: TRBJ1-4; D gene: TRBD1; CDR3 protein: CASSQGATNEKLFF; CDR3 DNA: TGTGCCAGCTCGCAGGGGGCAACTAATGAAAAACTGTTTTTT
V gene: TRBV18; clone size: NA; CDR3 length: 15; J gene: TRBJ1-3; D gene: NA; CDR3 protein: CASSPPMDSGNTIYF; CDR3 DNA: TGTGCCAGCTCACCACCAATGGACTCTGGAAACACCATATATTTT
V gene: TRBV7-9; clone size: NA; CDR3 length: 12; J gene: TRBJ1-5; D gene: NA; CDR3 protein: CASSLDFMSQHF; CDR3 DNA: TGTGCCAGCAGCTTGGATTTCATGTCTCAGCATTTT
V gene: TRBV14; clone size: few; CDR3 length: 15; J gene: TRBJ1-2; D gene: NA; CDR3 protein: CASSQAWGGFYGYTF; CDR3 DNA: TGTGCCAGCAGCCAAGCATGGGGAGGGTTCTATGGCTACACCTTC
V gene: TRBV7-2; clone size: NA; CDR3 length: 13; J gene: TRBJ1-1; D gene: NA; CDR3 protein: CASSLTTNTEAFF; CDR3 DNA: TGTGCCAGCAGCTTAACCACTAACACTGAAGCTTTCTTT
V gene: TRBV28; clone size: medium-sized; CDR3 length: 11; J gene: TRBJ2-1; D gene: NA; CDR3 protein: CATRRVDEQFF; CDR3 DNA: TGTGCCACCCGGAGGGTGGATGAGCAGTTCTTC
V gene: TRBV7-2; clone size: NA; CDR3 length: 15; J gene: TRBJ1-2; D gene: NA; CDR3 protein: CASSLEGTAPLGYTF; CDR3 DNA: TGTGCCAGCAGCTTAGAGGGCACGGCGCCGTTAGGCTACACCTTC
V gene: TRBV15; clone size: NA; CDR3 length: 15; J gene: TRBJ2-6; D gene: NA; CDR3 protein: CATSSTDSGANVLTF; CDR3 DNA: TGTGCCACCAGCAGTACTGACTCTGGGGCCAACGTCCTGACTTTC
V gene: TRBV11-2; clone size: NA; CDR3 length: 14; J gene: TRBJ2-5; D gene: NA; CDR3 protein: CASSSRDAQETQYF; CDR3 DNA: TGTGCCAGCAGCTCCCGGGACGCACAAGAGACCCAGTACTTC
V gene: TRBV4-3; clone size: NA; CDR3 length: 17; J gene: TRBJ1-2; D gene: TRBD1; CDR3 protein: CASSQDSGGGQVYGYTF; CDR3 DNA: TGCGCCAGCAGCCAAGATTCCGGTGGTGGACAGGTCTATGGCTACACCTTC
V gene: TRBV9; clone size: once; CDR3 length: 16; J gene: TRBJ1-3; D gene: NA; CDR3 protein: CASSVDYGGTGNTIYF; CDR3 DNA: TGTGCCAGCAGCGTAGATTACGGTGGGACTGGAAACACCATATATTTT
V gene: TRBV6-1; clone size: NA; CDR3 length: 15; J gene: TRBJ1-5; D gene: NA; CDR3 protein: CASTPDRYSNQPQHF; CDR3 DNA: TGTGCCAGCACTCCGGACAGATATAGCAATCAGCCCCAGCATTTT
V gene: TRBV5-5; clone size: NA; CDR3 length: 16; J gene: TRBJ1-5; D gene: NA; CDR3 protein: CASSLASTVSNQPQHF; CDR3 DNA: TGTGCCAGCAGCTTGGCCTCTACTGTTAGCAATCAGCCCCAGCATTTT
V gene: TRBV7-7; clone size: NA; CDR3 length: 14; J gene: TRBJ2-7; D gene: TRBD2; CDR3 protein: CASSPAGAPYEQYF; CDR3 DNA: TGTGCCAGCAGCCCAGCGGGGGCCCCCTACGAGCAGTACTTC
V gene: TRBV5-1; clone size: NA; CDR3 length: 15; J gene: TRBJ2-1; D gene: TRBD1; CDR3 protein: CASRPRTGGSVRQFF; CDR3 DNA: TGCGCCAGCAGACCAAGGACAGGGGGTTCGGTAAGGCAGTTCTTC
V gene: TRBV7-2; clone size: NA; CDR3 length: 14; J gene: TRBJ2-7; D gene: NA; CDR3 protein: CASSTERYSYEQYF; CDR3 DNA: TGTGCCAGCAGCACAGAAAGGTACTCCTACGAGCAGTACTTC
V gene: TRBV7-8; clone size: NA; CDR3 length: 15; J gene: TRBJ2-7; D gene: TRBD1; CDR3 protein: CASSTDRGYSYEQYF; CDR3 DNA: TGTGCCAGCAGCACGGACAGGGGTTATTCCTACGAGCAGTACTTC
V gene: TRBV2; clone size: NA; CDR3 length: 14; J gene: TRBJ2-3; D gene: NA; CDR3 protein: CASMAGLSTDTQYF; CDR3 DNA: TGTGCCAGCATGGCGGGACTTAGCACAGATACGCAGTATTTT
V gene: TRBV18; clone size: once; CDR3 length: 13; J gene: TRBJ2-5; D gene: NA; CDR3 protein: CASSPDLGETQYF; CDR3 DNA: TGTGCCAGCTCACCAGACTTGGGTGAGACCCAGTACTTC
V gene: TRBV4-1; clone size: few; CDR3 length: 19; J gene: TRBJ2-7; D gene: TRBD2; CDR3 protein: CASSRMTSGSLHKSYEQYF; CDR3 DNA: TGCGCCAGCAGCCGGATGACTAGCGGGTCCCTTCATAAGAGTTACGAGCAGTACTTC